The sequence of this TCR beta chain was determined in a study of Ad26.COV2.S vaccination and SARS-CoV-2 variants. Study-level background: Dosing was one shot or two shots 56 days apart.

Repertoires were generated with immunoSEQ multiplex PCR, while TCRdb's copy carries only in-frame clones and drops some. The sample comprises 320,000 or so clones, about nine tenths of which are singletons, and 4.5% to 5.5% rests with the top ten. Documented treatment: roughly 19 received Ad26.COV2.S at low or high dose, single or two shots; 5 received placebo; per-sample allocation not given. Sample collection was performed on day 63 after the first vaccine or placebo injection. The CDR3 has 18 residues. CDR1 is MGHRA, CDR2 YSYEKL, per germline. The junction had 14 bases not matched to a gene; V was cut back by 4 bases and J by 5 bases. As concerns this clone: Its antigen remains unknown.

Study-level findings and limits: Once vaccination had occurred, spike-specific CD8+ and CD4+ T cell responses reportedly showed substantial breadth. The TCR-based breadth and depth measures might underestimate overall T cell responses.

The starting material was peripheral blood, obtained in a trial of Ad26.COV2.S vaccine versus placebo. The TCR was taken from a person aged 18-60 years who received the Ad26.COV2.S COVID-19 vaccine or a placebo. The V call is TRBV4-1, the J call TRBJ2-1, with 10 bases lining up with TRBD2. The CDR3 here is CASSRYQPEGLADNEQFF. As DNA, the CDR3 is TGCGCCAGCAGCCGATATCAACCAGAAGGACTAGCGGACAATGAGCAGTTCTTC.